Below, one T cell receptor beta chain is given with its context. The antigen this receptor binds is unknown. Base quality data are lacking; no much larger clone is found one base away. The sample's time point label, in plain terms: healthy volunteer bleed at 6 weeks. Unfractionated whole blood was collected in Tempus Blood RNA tubes, and total RNA was extracted from that blood. About five healthy volunteers served as TCR sequencing controls and were bled at day 0, 2 weeks and 6 weeks. Library preparation employed RACE. Instrument on record: NextSeq 500. During library preparation, unique molecular identifiers were attached to individual cDNA molecules so that TCRs could be counted in a quantitative, reproducible way. The authors processed their data as follows. A median of approximately 100,000 TCRs per sample was observed, with a range of about 23,224 to 690,600. The Decombinator software suite was used to annotate the V, J and CDR3 of the TCR reads. Every sample was subsampled to the same number of TCRs (28,000) for the PS versus PT1 abundance plots. Expanded TCRs were defined as absent before sensitization and observed at least eight times at the 2-week time point. TCRdb reprocessing: public reads trimmed at Q25 with fastp, clones called with MiXCR, in-frame beta chains kept. Entries that share a CDR3 protein sequence are merged under the most common genes and DNA. The V and J calls and clone size come from TCRdb's table, not from the authors' own analysis. Within this sample are 65,000 to 95,000 distinct CDR3 sequences, with around 9.3% of them counted one time only. The ten largest clonotypes hold 1.7% of the sample.

According to the germline V gene (reference sequence), CDR1 reads DFQATT and CDR2 reads SNEGSKA. V sheds 7 bases and J sheds 5 bases, leaving 15 bases between their ends. From the cysteine through the phenylalanine, the CDR3 covers 14 amino acids. Of all the DNA, just the CDR3 is kept, 42 bases in frame from base 1. The data originate from a study of human T cells and chemical hapten exposure (TCRdb year 2021). Context from the whole study: The libraries were sequenced as a pool, and the TCR yield per sample differed mostly because of small variations in library volumes within the pool. Each blood RNA sample was used to sequence both TCR alpha and TCR beta chains. This study followed changes in the peripheral blood TCR repertoire in vivo during primary and secondary sensitization of alopecia patients to the hapten diphenylcyclopropenone (DPC).

What the work shows at the level of the full study, not this receptor alone: After repeated subsampling, changes were observed in the strength of the expansion versus patch-test correlation and in the threshold at which the correlation became significant. The number of TCRs above 1 in 1000 frequency did not change with DPC sensitization; there was no evidence of global repertoire structure alterations.

The V gene is TRBV20-1 and the J gene is TRBJ1-6, and possibly TRBD1, on 6 matching bases. Sequenced sample: whole blood. The clonotype originates from a female donor in good health. Some clones in this sample may be carry-over from other donors' samples. The CDR3 region has the sequence CSGKQGPDNSPLHF. The nucleotides are TGCAGTGGTAAACAGGGTCCCGATAATTCACCCCTCCACTTT.